The sequence of this TCR beta chain was determined in a study of T cells in localized non-small cell lung cancer. CDR3 length: 16 residues. Trimming removed 6 bases at V and 1 base at J, with 19 bases between. In germline, CDR1 is SGDLS, CDR2 YYNGEE. Libraries were prepared by immunoSEQ multiplex PCR; TCRdb keeps only in-frame clonotypes and omits some of them. The profile shows under 1,500 clones, 36% of them singletons. General study results and limits: Analysis by sequencing included only one tumor region, so heterogeneity remains possible. Appearance in adjacent lung was seen for a median around 61 of the top 100 tumor clones. In uninvolved adjacent lung, T cell clonality reached its highest value, exceeding tumor. There was an association of higher blood T cell density with longer overall survival.

This clone was recorded a few times. The antigen is not known. The DNA has a base that is unclear or was not read; X is used for its residue. The chain carries TRBV9 and TRBJ1-1; D is ambiguous. The sequence was collected from a woman aged 35-70 years with stage I squamous cell lung carcinoma. The sample was normal lung tissue next to the tumor, taken before any cancer treatment. The CDR3 bases are TGTGCCAGCARCGTTTCGCCAAAGTTAGCGAACACTGAAGCTTTCTTT. This sequence encodes CASXVSPKLANTEAFF.